Presented here are 17 T cell receptor beta chains from one specimen sequenced in a study of blood T cell repertoires in COVID-19. The protocol was immunoSEQ multiplex PCR, while the TCRdb copy is restricted to in-frame clones and leaves out a portion. The table has some 89,000 clones, around nine tenths seen once. Input material: peripheral blood. The receptors originated from a human donor in a cohort sampled during active COVID-19.

This chain joins TRBV15 and TRBJ2-5; no clear D gene. The germline V and J ends were trimmed by 5 bases and 0 bases, with 19 bases remaining between them. CDR3 length equals 17 residues. Germline V gives CDR1 LNHNV, CDR2 YYDKDF (reference sequence). The CDR3 sequence is CATSPPKWQSYQETQYF. Written as DNA, the CDR3 is TGTGCCACCAGCCCTCCCAAGTGGCAGTCGTACCAAGAGACCCAGTACTTC.

The rearrangement links TRBV5-6 to TRBJ1-2; TRBD1 aligns across 8 bases. Germline CDR1 SGHDT, CDR2 YYEEEE. The CDR3 totals 16 residues. V shed 4 bases and J 5 bases; nucleotides not matched to a gene: 13. CDR3 protein: CASSPDGTGGLYGYTF. Written as DNA, the CDR3 is TGTGCCAGCAGCCCCGACGGGACAGGAGGCTTATATGGCTACACCTTC.

The chain carries TRBV24-1 and TRBJ2-3, with D perhaps matching TRBD2 (6 bases). CDR1 is KGHDR and CDR2 is SFDVKD in the germline V gene. The V end lost 1 base, the J end lost 1 base, and 8 bases lay between the germline ends. The CDR3 has 15 residues. The CDR3 loop reads CATSDFSGGTDTQYF. In DNA form, the CDR3 reads TGTGCCACCAGTGATTTCTCGGGGGGCACAGATACGCAGTATTTT.

The rearrangement links TRBV7-3 to TRBJ2-2; D is perhaps TRBD2 (5 bases). Trimming pared 4 bases from V and 2 bases from J, leaving 17 bases between. Germline V gives CDR1 SGHTA, CDR2 FQGTGA. The CDR3 is 17 residues long. CDR3 coding DNA: TGTGCCAGCAGCTCGCCTGTTGGCGGGCCTAACACCGGGGAGCTGTTTTTT. Translated, it gives CASSSPVGGPNTGELFF.

The J gene is TRBJ1-1, the V gene TRBV10-3; 9 bases are a match to TRBD1. Germline V gives CDR1 ENHRY, CDR2 SYGVKD. CDR3 size: 13 residues. J lost 1 base, V lost 10 bases, and 4 bases had no gene match. CDR3 DNA: TGTGCCACCGGACAGGGGAGGAACACTGAAGCTTTCTTT. Protein: CATGQGRNTEAFF.

The chain combines TRBV5-1 with TRBJ2-6, with D tentatively TRBD2 (5 bases). This CDR3 contains 13 residues. Germline CDR1 is SGHRS and CDR2 is YFSETQ. Trimming stripped 7 bases from V and 11 bases from J, with 16 bases between. In nucleotides, the CDR3 is TGCGCCAGCTCAGTGGCGGTGGAGGACGTCCTGACTTTC. Its protein is CASSVAVEDVLTF.

The V and J genes are TRBV28 and TRBJ2-7; the match to TRBD2 covers 7 bases. Germline V gives CDR1 MDHEN, CDR2 SYDVKM. V lost 7 bases, J lost 6 bases, and 15 bases stayed unmatched. This CDR3 comprises 15 residues. CDR3 amino acids: CASTLTGLPVSEQYF. The CDR3 DNA reads as TGTGCCAGCACGCTCACGGGACTACCAGTTAGCGAGCAGTACTTC.

This clone was seen only once. V gene TRBV11-2 combines with J gene TRBJ2-1; perhaps TRBD2 as D (6 bases). Trimming stripped 5 bases from V and 0 bases from J, with 14 bases between. The CDR3 has 16 residues. Germline V gene lookup returns CDR1 SGHAT and CDR2 FQNNGV. In DNA, the CDR3 is TGTGCCAGCAGCCCGAGGGACGGGAGCTCCTACAATGAGCAGTTCTTC. This encodes CASSPRDGSSYNEQFF.

The chain is built from TRBV3-1 (or the pseudogene TRBV3-2) and TRBJ2-1, with 14 bases that match TRBD2. With V trimmed by 3 bases and J by 7 bases, 8 bases remained unmatched. The CDR3 totals 17 residues. Per the germline V gene, CDR1 is LGHDT and CDR2 is YNNKEL (reference sequence). Here the CDR3 DNA reads TGTGCCAGCAGCCAGGGGACTAGCGGGAGATCAGGGAATGAGCAGTTCTTC. As protein: CASSQGTSGRSGNEQFF.

The chain uses TRBV5-1 and TRBJ2-7; 8 bases are shared with TRBD1. Germline trimming cut 1 base from V and 6 bases from J; bases unmatched to any gene: 9. CDR1 SGHRS and CDR2 YFSETQ come from the germline V gene. The CDR3 sequence is 15 residues long. The chain's CDR3 is CASSLIGPTGGEQYF. Here the CDR3 DNA reads TGCGCCAGCAGCTTGATTGGCCCCACAGGGGGCGAGCAGTACTTC.

The rearrangement links TRBV27 to TRBJ1-4; the D gene is possibly TRBD1 (6 bases). This CDR3 spans 19 amino acids. Germline V CDR1 and CDR2: MNHEY, SMNVEV (reference sequence). Trimming removed 5 bases at V and 0 bases at J, with 22 bases between. This chain's CDR3 is CASSPRGRGLAATNEKLFF. CDR3 nucleotide sequence: TGTGCCAGCAGTCCCCGAGGCAGGGGATTAGCTGCAACTAATGAAAAACTGTTTTTT.

The rearrangement links TRBV2 to TRBJ2-3; D gene uncertain. V lost 2 bases, J lost 7 bases, and 4 bases lay in between. CDR3 size: 11 residues. Germline CDR1 reads SNHLY; CDR2 reads FYNNEI. For the CDR3, the DNA is TGTGCCAGCAGTGAAATATATACGCAGTATTTT. Amino acids: CASSEIYTQYF.

The chain couples TRBV15 to TRBJ2-1, with D tentatively TRBD1 (5 bases). This CDR3 has 13 amino acids. The V gene's germline CDR1 is LNHNV and CDR2 YYDKDF (reference sequence). V lost 8 bases and J 4 bases, leaving 12 bases between the germline ends. The DNA for the CDR3 is TGTGCCACCGGGGCAGGGTCTTACAATGAGCAGTTCTTC. This translates into CATGAGSYNEQFF.

This chain joins TRBV4-1 and TRBJ1-2, with no clear D. CDR1 is MGHRA, CDR2 YSYEKL, per germline. This CDR3 region has 15 residues. Deletions cut 0 bases from V and 2 bases from J, with 10 bases between. The CDR3 protein is CASSQDPQTNYGYTF. For the CDR3, the DNA is TGCGCCAGCAGCCAAGACCCACAGACCAACTATGGCTACACCTTC.

The rearrangement links TRBV29-1 to TRBJ1-2; D is uncertain. CDR1 and CDR2 from the germline V gene are SQVTM and ANQGSEA. The germline V and J ends were trimmed by 4 bases and 4 bases, with 16 bases remaining between them. This CDR3 is 14 amino acids long. CDR3 loop: CSVGPGAFGYGYTF. The DNA for the CDR3 is TGCAGCGTTGGCCCGGGAGCGTTTGGCTATGGCTACACCTTC.

V and J are TRBV4-3 and TRBJ2-1; 10 bases line up with TRBD2. V lost 2 bases to trimming and J lost 7 bases; unmatched junction nucleotides: 5. This CDR3 has 15 residues. CDR1 and CDR2 from the germline V gene are LGHNA and YSLEER. CDR3 in DNA: TGCGCCAGCAGCCAAATCCTAGCGGGAGAGAATGAGCAGTTCTTC. Translating it yields CASSQILAGENEQFF.

This clone was observed a few times. V usage is TRBV3-1 (or the pseudogene TRBV3-2) and J usage is TRBJ1-2, with a tentative D call TRBD1 (5 bases). CDR3 length equals 14 residues. V gave up 2 bases and J gave up 8 bases, with 15 bases separating them. CDR1 LGHDT and CDR2 YNNKEL come from the germline V gene (reference sequence). DNA for the CDR3: TGTGCCAGCAGCCAATCTTACGGGGGTCGCGGCTACACCTTC. Protein sequence: CASSQSYGGRGYTF.